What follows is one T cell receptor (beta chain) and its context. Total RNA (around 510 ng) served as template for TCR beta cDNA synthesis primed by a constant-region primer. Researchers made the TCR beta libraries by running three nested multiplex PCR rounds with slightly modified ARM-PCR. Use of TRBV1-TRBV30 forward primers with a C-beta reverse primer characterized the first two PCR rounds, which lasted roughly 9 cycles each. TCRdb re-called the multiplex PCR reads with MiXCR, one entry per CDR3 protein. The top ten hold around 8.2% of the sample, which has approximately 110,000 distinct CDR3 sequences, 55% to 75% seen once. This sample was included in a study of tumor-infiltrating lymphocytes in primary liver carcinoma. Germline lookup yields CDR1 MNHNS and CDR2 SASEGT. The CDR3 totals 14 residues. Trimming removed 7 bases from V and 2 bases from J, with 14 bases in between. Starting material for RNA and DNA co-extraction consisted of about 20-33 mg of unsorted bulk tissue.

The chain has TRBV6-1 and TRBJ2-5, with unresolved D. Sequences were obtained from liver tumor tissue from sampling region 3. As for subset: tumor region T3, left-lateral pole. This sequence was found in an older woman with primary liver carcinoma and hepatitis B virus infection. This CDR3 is CASTLWNKQETQYF. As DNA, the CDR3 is TGTGCCAGCACCCTATGGAACAAACAAGAGACCCAGTACTTC.